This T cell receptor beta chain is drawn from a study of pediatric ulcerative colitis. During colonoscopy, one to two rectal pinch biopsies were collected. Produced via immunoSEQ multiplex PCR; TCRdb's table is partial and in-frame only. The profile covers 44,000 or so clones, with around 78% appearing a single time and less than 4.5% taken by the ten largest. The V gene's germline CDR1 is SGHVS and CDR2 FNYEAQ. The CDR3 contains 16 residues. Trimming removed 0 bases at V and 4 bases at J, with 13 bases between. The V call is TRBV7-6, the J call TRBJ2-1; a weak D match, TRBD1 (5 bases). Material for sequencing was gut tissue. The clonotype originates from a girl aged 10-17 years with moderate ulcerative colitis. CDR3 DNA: TGTGCCAGCAGCTTAGCGCCGAATTCAGGGTACAATGAGCAGTTCTTC. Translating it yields CASSLAPNSGYNEQFF.